This T cell receptor (beta chain) is from a study of CD8+ T cells in alopecia areata. Study-level points and caveats: Baseline CD8+ expansion's link to response remains uncertain, as there was one nonresponder.

Per the germline V gene, CDR1 is MNHEY and CDR2 is SMNVEV (reference sequence). V lost 7 bases to trimming and J lost 0 bases, with 10 bases between them. The CDR3 covers 15 residues. As for this clone: The antigen remains undetermined.

This sample's treatment: oral pan-JAK inhibitor, 5-10 mg twice daily. RNA was isolated and reverse transcribed to cDNA, the sequencing template. Assay: immunoSEQ multiplex PCR; the TCRdb copy retains only in-frame clones and omits some. The table has 110,000 or so clones, roughly 63% seen once. Sequenced material: CD8+ T cells sorted from blood, taken at week 4, from a patient treated with tofacitinib. This TCR came from a human donor with alopecia areata. The chain uses TRBV27 and TRBJ2-6, with D maybe TRBD1 (6 bases). The CDR3 loop reads CASTTGRSGANVLTF. The CDR3 bases are TGTGCCAGCACAACAGGGCGCTCTGGGGCCAACGTCCTGACTTTC. The whole variable domain, remainder taken from reference TRBV27 and TRBJ2-6, is EAQVTQNPRYLITVTGKKLTVTCSQNMNHEYMSWYRQDPGLGLRQIYYSMNVEVTDKGDVPEGYKVSRKEKRNFPLILESPSPNQTSLYFCASTTGRSGANVLTFGAGSRLTVL.